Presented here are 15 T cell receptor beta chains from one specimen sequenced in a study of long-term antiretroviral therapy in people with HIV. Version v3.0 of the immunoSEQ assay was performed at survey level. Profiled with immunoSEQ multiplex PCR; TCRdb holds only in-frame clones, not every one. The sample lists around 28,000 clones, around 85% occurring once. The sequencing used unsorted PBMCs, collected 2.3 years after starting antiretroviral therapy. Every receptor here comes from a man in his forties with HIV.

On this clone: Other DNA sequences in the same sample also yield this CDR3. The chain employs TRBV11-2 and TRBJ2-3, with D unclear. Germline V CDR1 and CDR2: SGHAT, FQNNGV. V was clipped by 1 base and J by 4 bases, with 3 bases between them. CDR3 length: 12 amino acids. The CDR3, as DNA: TGTGCCAGCAGCTTAGGTGCAGATACGCAGTATTTT. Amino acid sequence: CASSLGADTQYF. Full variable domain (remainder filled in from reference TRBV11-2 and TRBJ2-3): EAGVAQSPRYKIIEKRQSVAFWCNPISGHATLYWYQQILGQGPKLLIQFQNNGVVDDSQLPKDRFSAERLKGVDSTLKIQPAKLEDSAVYLCASSLGADTQYFGPGTRLTVL.

The CDR3 nucleotides are TGTGCCAGCAGTCCACAGCATAACTATGGCTACACCTTC. Amino acids: CASSPQHNYGYTF. The rearrangement uses TRBV6-5 and TRBJ1-2, with no clear D. V dropped 5 bases and J dropped 1 base, with 8 bases sitting between them. CDR3 size: 13 residues. Germline V gene sequence: CDR1 MNHEY, CDR2 SVGAGI.

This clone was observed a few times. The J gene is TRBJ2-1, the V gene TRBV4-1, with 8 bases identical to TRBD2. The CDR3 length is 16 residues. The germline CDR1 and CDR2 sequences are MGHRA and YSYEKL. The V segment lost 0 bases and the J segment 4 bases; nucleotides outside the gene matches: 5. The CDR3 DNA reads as TGCGCCAGCAGCCAAGATAGGGCTAGCGGGTACAATGAGCAGTTCTTC. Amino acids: CASSQDRASGYNEQFF.

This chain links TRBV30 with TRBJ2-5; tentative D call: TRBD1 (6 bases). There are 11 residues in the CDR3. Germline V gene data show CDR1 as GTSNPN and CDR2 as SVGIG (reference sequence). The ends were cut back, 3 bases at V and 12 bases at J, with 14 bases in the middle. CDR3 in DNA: TGTGCCTGGAGGTCCAGGGGTGAAGAGTACTTC. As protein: CAWRSRGEEYF.

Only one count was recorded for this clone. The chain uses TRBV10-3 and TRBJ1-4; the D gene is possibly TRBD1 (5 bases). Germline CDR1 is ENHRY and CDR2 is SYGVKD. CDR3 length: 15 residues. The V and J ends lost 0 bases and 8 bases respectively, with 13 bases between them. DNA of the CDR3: TGTGCCATCAGTGAGTCAGGGGCGTCGTGGGAAAAACTGTTTTTT. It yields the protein CAISESGASWEKLFF.

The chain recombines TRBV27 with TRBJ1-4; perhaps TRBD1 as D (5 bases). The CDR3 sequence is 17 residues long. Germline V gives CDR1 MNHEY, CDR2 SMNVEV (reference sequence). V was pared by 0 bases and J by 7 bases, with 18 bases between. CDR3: CASSLSPPAGRSEKLFF. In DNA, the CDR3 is TGTGCCAGCAGTTTATCGCCCCCGGCAGGGCGAAGTGAAAAACTGTTTTTT.

The chain's CDR3 is CASSRGPGTGGNTIYF. CDR3 nucleotides: TGTGCCAGCAGCCGAGGGCCCGGGACAGGGGGAAACACCATATATTTT. This sequence joins TRBV2 and TRBJ1-3; TRBD1 aligns across 9 bases. The CDR3 is 16 residues long. V shed 6 bases and J 4 bases; nucleotides not matched to a gene: 10. Germline V CDR1 and CDR2: SNHLY, FYNNEI.

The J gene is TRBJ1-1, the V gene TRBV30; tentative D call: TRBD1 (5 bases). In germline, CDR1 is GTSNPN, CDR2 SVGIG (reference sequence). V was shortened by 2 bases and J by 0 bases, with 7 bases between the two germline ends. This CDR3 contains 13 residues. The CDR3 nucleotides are TGTGCCTGGAGTCCAGGGTTGAACACTGAAGCTTTCTTT. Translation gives CAWSPGLNTEAFF.

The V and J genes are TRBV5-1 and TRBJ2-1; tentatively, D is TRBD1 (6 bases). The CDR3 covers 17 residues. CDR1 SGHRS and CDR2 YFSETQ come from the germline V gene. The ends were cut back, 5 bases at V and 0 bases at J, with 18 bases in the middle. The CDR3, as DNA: TGCGCCAGCAGAGGGCAGGGGATTTTTAGCTCCTACAATGAGCAGTTCTTC. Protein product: CASRGQGIFSSYNEQFF. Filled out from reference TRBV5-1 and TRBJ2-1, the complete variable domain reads KAGVTQTPRYLIKTRGQQVTLSCSPISGHRSVSWYQQTPGQGLQFLFEYFSETQRNKGNFPGRFSGRQFSNSRSEMNVSTLELGDSALYLCASRGQGIFSSYNEQFFGPGTRLTVL.

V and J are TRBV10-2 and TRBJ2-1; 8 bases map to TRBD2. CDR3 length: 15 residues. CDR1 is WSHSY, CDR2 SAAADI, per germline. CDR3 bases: TGCGCTACGGGGGGGTACGAAAGCTCCTACAATGAGCAGTTCTTC. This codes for CATGGYESSYNEQFF.

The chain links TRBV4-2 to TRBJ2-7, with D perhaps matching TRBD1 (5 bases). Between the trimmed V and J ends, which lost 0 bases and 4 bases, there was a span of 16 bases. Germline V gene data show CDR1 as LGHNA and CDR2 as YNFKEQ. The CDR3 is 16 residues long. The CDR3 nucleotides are TGTGCCAGCAGCCAAGACAGTCTAGGGGTTAGGTACGAGCAGTACTTC. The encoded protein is CASSQDSLGVRYEQYF.

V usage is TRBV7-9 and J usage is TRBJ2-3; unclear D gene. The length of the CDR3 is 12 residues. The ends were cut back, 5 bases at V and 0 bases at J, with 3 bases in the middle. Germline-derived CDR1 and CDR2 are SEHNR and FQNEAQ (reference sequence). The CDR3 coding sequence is TGTGCCAGCAGCGATAGCACAGATACGCAGTATTTT. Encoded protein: CASSDSTDTQYF.

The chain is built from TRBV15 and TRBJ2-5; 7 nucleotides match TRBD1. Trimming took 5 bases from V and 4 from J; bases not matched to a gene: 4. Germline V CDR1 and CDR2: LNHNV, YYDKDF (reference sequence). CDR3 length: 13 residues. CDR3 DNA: TGTGCCACCAGCCAGGACAGGACAGAGACCCAGTACTTC. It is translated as CATSQDRTETQYF.

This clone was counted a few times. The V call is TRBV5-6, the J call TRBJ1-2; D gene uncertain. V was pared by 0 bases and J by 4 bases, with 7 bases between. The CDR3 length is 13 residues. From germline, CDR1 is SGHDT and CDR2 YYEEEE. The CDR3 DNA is TGTGCCAGCAGCTTGGGCAGGACCTATGGCTACACCTTC. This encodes CASSLGRTYGYTF.

DNA of the CDR3: TGTGCCAGCAGTGCCGGGACACGGAGCTCTGGAAACACCATATATTTT. Protein sequence: CASSAGTRSSGNTIYF. V gene TRBV28 combines with J gene TRBJ1-3, with D possibly being TRBD1 (6 bases). Between the trimmed V and J ends, which lost 5 bases and 0 bases, there was a span of 14 bases. Germline loops: CDR1 MDHEN, CDR2 SYDVKM. The CDR3 runs 16 residues. The entire variable domain, with the rest obtained from reference TRBV28 and TRBJ1-3, is as follows: DVKVTQSSRYLVKRTGEKVFLECVQDMDHENMFWYRQDPGLGLRLIYFSYDVKMKEKGDIPEGYSVSREKKERFSLILESASTNQTSMYLCASSAGTRSSGNTIYFGEGSWLTVV.